This T cell receptor beta chain came from a study of T cell repertoires in cytomegalovirus infection (dated 2019 in TCRdb). Background on the whole study: Donor HLA type was relevant to the analysis, as public TCR beta signatures indicated carriage of CMV infection together with the matching HLA type. The study at large found these results: Cumulative frequency of public TCR beta family members discriminated carriers of CMV infection plus the relevant HLA type in this cohort and an independent roughly 350-donor cohort. The ex vivo response was dominated by HLA-C-restricted CMV-specific TCR beta clonotypes, which also provided the single most frequent clonotype in two of eight donors.

This clonotype was detected only a few times. Its antigen is unknown. No clone much larger than this one lies a single base away; base qualities are absent. Sequencer: Illumina HiSeq 1500. TCRdb applied fastp at Q25 and MiXCR to the public reads, then kept only in-frame beta chains. One record per CDR3 amino acid sequence lists the most common genes and DNA. This sample is represented by under 150,000 distinct CDR3 sequences; around 25% of them were singletons. In total, the top ten clones hold roughly 35% of the sample. The CDR3, from cysteine to phenylalanine, totals 14 residues. Only the CDR3 region is kept as DNA, spanning 42 bases read in frame from base 1. Relative to germline, V is missing 7 bases and J is missing 8 bases, with 13 bases of the junction outside any gene match. According to the germline V gene, CDR1 reads SQVTM and CDR2 reads ANQGSEA.

The source of this sequence is a human donor in good health (CMV status not recorded). Some clones in this sample may be carry-over from other donors' samples. The sequencing input was PBMCs, sequenced either directly or after in vitro stimulation (not recorded which). The chain is encoded by TRBV29-1 joined to TRBJ1-1, and 10 bases in between align with TRBD1. The nucleotide sequence reads TGCAGCGCCGTAACCGGGACAGGGGCCCGGGAAGCTTTCTTT. Its protein reads: CSAVTGTGAREAFF.